A selection of T cell receptor beta chains follows, all from one sample in a study of regulatory T cells in long-lasting Graves disease. TCRdb reprocessed the multiplex PCR reads via MiXCR and lists one record per CDR3 protein. The table shows about 400,000 distinct CDR3 sequences, with under 25% occurring only once. Sequencing was performed on peripheral blood mononuclear cells (PBMCs), taken when the disease was refractory, from a patient treated with antithyroid drugs. The receptors originated from a female donor with Graves disease. Both conserved end residues are part of each CDR3.

TRBJ1-2 | TRBV2 | CASSTIDRANIYTF
TRBJ1-2 | TRBV6-1 | CASRGQVSNYGYTF
TRBJ2-7 | TRBV28 | CASSQPGQGLYEQYF
TRBJ1-2 | TRBV11-2 | CASGPERGEGYTF
TRBJ2-3 | TRBV2 | CASSLLAGADTQYF
TRBJ1-3 | TRBV7-9 | CASSIGNTIYF
TRBJ1-1 | TRBV7-2 | CASSPAPGTEAFF
TRBJ2-7 | TRBV9 | CASSPAPFTYEQYF
TRBJ2-2 | TRBV6-2/TRBV6-3 | CASSPTLLAGVVGELFF
TRBJ1-6 | TRBV30 | CAWTTKGWNSPLHF
TRBJ1-1 | TRBV30 | CARRDRGNTEAFF
TRBJ2-7 | TRBV9 | CASSLGQGVNEQYF
TRBJ1-2 | TRBV6-1 | CASSQYRDGYTF
TRBJ2-5 | TRBV11-2 | CASSLFPGETQYF
. | TRBV18 | CASSLSLQGVNEQFF
TRBJ2-5 | TRBV15 | CATSRDPTGVETQYF
TRBJ2-7 | TRBV10-3 | CATTLVGLGDDEQYF
TRBJ1-1 | TRBV18 | CASSSGHNEAFF
TRBJ2-4 | TRBV4-2 | CASSQDVAKNIQYF
TRBJ1-5 | TRBV20-1 | CSARDSSQPQHF
TRBJ2-2 | TRBV5-1 | CASSLDSQAGELFF
TRBJ1-1 | TRBV19 | CASSISAGQGYTEAFF
TRBJ1-4 | TRBV6-2/TRBV6-3 | CASSVTGVTNEKLFF
TRBJ1-1 | TRBV18 | CASSPPSRDTEAFF
TRBJ1-2 | TRBV28 | CASSAGQGFYGYTF
TRBJ1-5 | TRBV12-3/TRBV12-4 | CASNPEGGPDQPQHF
TRBJ1-4 | TRBV19 | CASKGGLGANEKLFF